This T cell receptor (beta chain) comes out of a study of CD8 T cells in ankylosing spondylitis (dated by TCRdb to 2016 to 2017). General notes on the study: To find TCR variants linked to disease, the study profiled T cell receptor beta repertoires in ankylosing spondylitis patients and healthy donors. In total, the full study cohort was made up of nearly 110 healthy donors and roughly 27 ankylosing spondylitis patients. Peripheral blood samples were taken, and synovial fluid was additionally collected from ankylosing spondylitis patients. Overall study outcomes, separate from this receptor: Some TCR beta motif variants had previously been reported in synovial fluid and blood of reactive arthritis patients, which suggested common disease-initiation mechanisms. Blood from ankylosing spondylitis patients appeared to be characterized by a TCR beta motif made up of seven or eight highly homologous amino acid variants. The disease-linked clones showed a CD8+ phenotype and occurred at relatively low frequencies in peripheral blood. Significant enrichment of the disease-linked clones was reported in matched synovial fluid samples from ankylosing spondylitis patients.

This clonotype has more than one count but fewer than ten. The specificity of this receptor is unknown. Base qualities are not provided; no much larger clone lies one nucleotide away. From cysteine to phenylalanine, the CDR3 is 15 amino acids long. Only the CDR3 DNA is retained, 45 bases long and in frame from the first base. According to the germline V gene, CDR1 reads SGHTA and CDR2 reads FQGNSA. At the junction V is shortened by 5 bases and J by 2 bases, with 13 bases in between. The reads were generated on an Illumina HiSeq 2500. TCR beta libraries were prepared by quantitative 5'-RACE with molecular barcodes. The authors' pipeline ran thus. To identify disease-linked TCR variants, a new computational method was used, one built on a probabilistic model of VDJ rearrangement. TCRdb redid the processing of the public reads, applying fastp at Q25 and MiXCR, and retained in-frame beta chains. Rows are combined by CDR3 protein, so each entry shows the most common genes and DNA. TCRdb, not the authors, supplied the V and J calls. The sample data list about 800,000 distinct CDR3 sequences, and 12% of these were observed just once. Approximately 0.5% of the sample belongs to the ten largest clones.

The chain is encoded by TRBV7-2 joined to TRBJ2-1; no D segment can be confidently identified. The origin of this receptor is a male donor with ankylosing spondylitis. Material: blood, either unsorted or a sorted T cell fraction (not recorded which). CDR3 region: CASSVLVNPYNEQFF. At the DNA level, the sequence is TGTGCCAGCAGCGTATTGGTTAATCCCTACAATGAGCAGTTCTTC.